What follows are 10 T cell receptor beta chains derived from one specimen sequenced in a study of blood T cell repertoires in COVID-19. TCRdb's copy holds only in-frame clones and misses some; the assay was immunoSEQ multiplex PCR. The profile covers about 32,000 clones, with around 88% appearing a single time and approximately 5% taken by the ten largest. Material for sequencing was peripheral blood. These receptors were taken from a woman in her 70s with active COVID-19.

The rearrangement uses TRBV4-1 and TRBJ1-5; unclear D gene. The V gene lost 1 base and the J gene lost 4 bases, with 11 bases spanning the gap. The CDR3 covers 15 residues. Germline values: CDR1 MGHRA, CDR2 YSYEKL. The CDR3 DNA reads TGCGCCAGCAGCCAAGTTGTCTGGGCTAATCAGCCCCAGCATTTT. It encodes CASSQVVWANQPQHF.

This clone was seen a handful of times. Here the CDR3 reads CASIQGTSGNTIYF. In nucleotides, the CDR3 is TGTGCCAGCATCCAGGGGACCTCTGGAAACACCATATATTTT. The genes are TRBV28 and TRBJ1-3, with TRBD1 as a possible D gene (6 bases). Germline loops: CDR1 MDHEN, CDR2 SYDVKM. V was cut by 7 bases and J by 0 bases, with 10 bases left in between. The CDR3 runs to 14 residues.

This chain connects TRBV2 to TRBJ1-6, with D maybe TRBD1 (6 bases). The germline V and J ends were trimmed by 7 bases and 0 bases, with 13 bases remaining between them. The length of the CDR3 is 16 residues. Per germline, CDR1 SNHLY and CDR2 FYNNEI. The CDR3 is CASILQGPSYNSPLHF. CDR3 sequence (DNA): TGTGCCAGCATCCTACAGGGTCCCTCCTATAATTCACCCCTCCACTTT.

This chain connects TRBV11-3 to TRBJ2-1; perhaps TRBD2 as D (7 bases). The V gene lost 1 base and the J gene lost 6 bases, with 10 bases spanning the gap. This CDR3 contains 14 residues. Germline lookup yields CDR1 SGHNT and CDR2 YENEEA. CDR3 in DNA: TGTGCCAGCAGCTTAGGAGGGGGGGGCAATGAGCAGTTCTTC. Amino acid sequence: CASSLGGGGNEQFF.

V usage is TRBV5-4 and J usage is TRBJ1-4; TRBD1 agrees at 7 bases. The germline CDR1 and CDR2 sequences are SGHNT and YYREEE (reference sequence). Trimming removed 4 bases from V and 0 bases from J; junction bases left unmatched: 3. The CDR3 is made up of 15 amino acids. CDR3 amino acids: CASSRDSSTNEKLFF. In nucleotides, the CDR3 is TGTGCCAGCAGCAGGGACAGCTCAACTAATGAAAAACTGTTTTTT.

The gene calls are TRBV18 and TRBJ2-1; D unclear. Germline CDR1 is KGHSH and CDR2 is LQKENI. The CDR3 covers 13 residues. Trimming removed 0 bases from V and 8 bases from J, with 8 bases in between. The CDR3 nucleotides read TGTGCCAGCTCACCACCGTCCCGCGATGAGCAGTTCTTC. It specifies CASSPPSRDEQFF.

The chain uses TRBV28 and TRBJ1-4; 9 bases are shared with TRBD1. Losses at the gene ends were 6 bases for V and 7 bases for J; bases not matched to a gene: 6. Per the germline V gene, CDR1 is MDHEN and CDR2 is SYDVKM. This CDR3 is built from 14 residues. The CDR3 nucleotides are TGTGCCAGCAGACTACAGGGGGCCAGTGAAAAACTGTTTTTT. Translated, it gives CASRLQGASEKLFF.

This clone has just one count. The rearrangement links TRBV13 to TRBJ1-1, with a weak D call TRBD1 (5 bases). CDR3 length: 14 residues. Trimming cost V 1 base and J 4 bases, with 10 bases left between them. Germline V gene lookup returns CDR1 PRHDT and CDR2 FYEKMQ (reference sequence). In DNA form, the CDR3 reads TGTGCCAGCAGCTTAGACCAGGGAGGCACTGAAGCTTTCTTT. This sequence encodes CASSLDQGGTEAFF.

The rearrangement links TRBV6-2 or TRBV6-3 to TRBJ1-2, with TRBD1 identical over 7 bases. The germline V gene has CDR1 MNHEY and CDR2 SVGEGT. V was pared by 5 bases and J by 8 bases, with 8 bases of the junction left unmatched. This CDR3 contains 13 residues. This CDR3 reads CASSQQGTYGYTF. The CDR3, as DNA: TGTGCCAGCAGTCAACAGGGGACTTACGGCTACACCTTC.

This chain connects TRBV29-1 to TRBJ2-2; no clear D gene. V gave up 2 bases and J gave up 7 bases, with 8 bases separating them. Germline V gene sequence: CDR1 SQVTM, CDR2 ANQGSEA. This CDR3 has 12 amino acids. CDR3 region: CSVEPPGGELFF. CDR3 nucleotides: TGCAGCGTTGAACCCCCGGGCGGGGAGCTGTTTTTT.